Listed below are T cell receptor beta chains from one sample, sequenced in a study of blood T cell repertoires in COVID-19. The method was immunoSEQ multiplex PCR; TCRdb's version includes in-frame clones alone and lacks a portion of them. The table has about 500,000 clones, approximately 91% seen once; the top ten hold 7.8%. Material for sequencing was peripheral blood. Receptors originate from a woman aged 50 to 60 with COVID-19, enrolled during active disease. Both conserved end residues are part of each CDR3. The D gene is left open where the match is weak. The size field is filled for only some rows; it gives once, few, many or a size class.

>TRBD1|once|TRBJ1-5|TRBV2
TGTGCCAGCAGAGCCGGGACAGGGGTCAGCAATCAGCCCCAGCATTTT
CASRAGTGVSNQPQHF
>NA|NA|TRBJ2-7|TRBV30
TGTGCCTGGAGTAAACAGGGAGCCTACGAGCAGTACTTC
CAWSKQGAYEQYF
>NA|once|TRBJ2-5|TRBV6-5
TGTGCCAGCAGTTACTCGCAGGGATCCCAAGAGACCCAGTACTTC
CASSYSQGSQETQYF
>NA|NA|TRBJ1-2|TRBV18
TGTGCCAGCTCACCACCGACACCGGGGGGTTTTGGCTACACCTTC
CASSPPTPGGFGYTF
>NA|once|TRBJ1-4|TRBV5-5
TGTGCCAGCAGCTTTGCCGGTGGTGAAAAACTGTTTTTT
CASSFAGGEKLFF
>TRBD1|NA|TRBJ1-2|TRBV7-2
TGTGCCAGCAGCTTGTATCGGGACAGGGGCAACTATGGCTACACCTTC
CASSLYRDRGNYGYTF
>TRBD1|NA|TRBJ1-2|TRBV19
TGTGCCAGTAAAACAGGGGGCCAACTAATCTATGGCTACACCTTC
CASKTGGQLIYGYTF
>NA|NA|TRBJ1-1|TRBV2
TGTGCCAGCTGGAGGCAGAACACTGAAGCTTTCTTT
CASWRQNTEAFF
>NA|NA|TRBJ2-3|TRBV5-1
TGCGCCAGCAGCTCTCGCCCTAGTAGCACAGATACGCAGTATTTT
CASSSRPSSTDTQYF
>TRBD1|NA|TRBJ2-1|TRBV6-5
TGTGCCAGCAGTTCAGGGGGCCCCTACAATGAGCAGTTCTTC
CASSSGGPYNEQFF
>NA|NA|TRBJ1-1|TRBV30
TGTGCCTGGAGGGAGACCCGGAACACTGAAGCTTTCTTT
CAWRETRNTEAFF
>NA|once|TRBJ2-1|TRBV10-1
TGCGCCAGCACACAGAACCCGGCCGGAGAGCAGTTCTTC
CASTQNPAGEQFF
>NA|NA|TRBJ2-1|TRBV2
TGTGCCAGCAGTGAAGAGCGGTACAATGAGCAGTTCTTC
CASSEERYNEQFF
>TRBD1|NA|TRBJ1-3|TRBV7-9
TGTGCCAGCACGCGACAGGGCTCTGGAAACACCATATATTTT
CASTRQGSGNTIYF
>TRBD1|NA|TRBJ1-4|TRBV7-2
TGTGCCAGCAGCTTAAGGACACAGGGGGCGACGGATGAAAAACTGTTTTTT
CASSLRTQGATDEKLFF
>NA|NA|TRBJ1-4|TRBV3-1/TRBV3-2
TGTGCCAGCAGCCAAATACCAGGGGAAAAACTGTTTTTT
CASSQIPGEKLFF
>NA|NA|TRBJ2-7|TRBV3-1/TRBV3-2
TGTGCCAGCAGCCAAGTAGGCCTAGGGGAAGACGAGCAGTACTTC
CASSQVGLGEDEQYF
>NA|few|TRBJ2-7|TRBV4-1
TGCGCCAGCAGCCAAGATCGCGCTAGCAACCCCTACGAGCAGTACTTC
CASSQDRASNPYEQYF
>NA|few|TRBJ1-2|TRBV2
TGTGCCAGCAGTGAAGGGGAGTATGGCTACACCTTC
CASSEGEYGYTF
>TRBD2|NA|TRBJ2-2|TRBV11-2
TGTGCCAGCAGCTCGTGGGCGGGGGGAACCGGGGAGCTGTTTTTT
CASSSWAGGTGELFF
>TRBD2|NA|TRBJ2-7|TRBV6-5
TGTGCCAGCAGCCGGGGGGAGGGGTTACACGAGCAGTACTTC
CASSRGEGLHEQYF
>TRBD1|NA|TRBJ1-2|TRBV2
TGTGCCAGCAGTGTACAGGGGCTAGCTGATGGCTACACCTTC
CASSVQGLADGYTF
>NA|NA|TRBJ2-2|TRBV5-1
TGCGCCAGCAGCTTTTCAGTCGGAGGGAGCGGGGAGCTGTTTTTT
CASSFSVGGSGELFF
>TRBD1|NA|TRBJ2-7|TRBV9
TGTGCCAGCAGCGTAGCGGGGACAGGAGCCTACGAGCAGTACTTC
CASSVAGTGAYEQYF
>NA|NA|TRBJ2-7|TRBV10-3
TGTGCCTCTCAACAGGGTAACTCCTACGAGCAGTACTTC
CASQQGNSYEQYF
>NA|NA|TRBJ2-5|TRBV24-1
TGTGCCACCAGTGAATTGGGTAGCCAAGAGACCCAGTACTTC
CATSELGSQETQYF
>NA|NA|TRBJ1-1|TRBV4-1
TGCGCCAGCAGCCAAGATGAGAGGCCTGAAGCTTTCTTT
CASSQDERPEAFF
>NA|NA|TRBJ2-3|TRBV5-6
TGTGCCAGCAGCTTGGCAAACACAGATACGCAGTATTTT
CASSLANTDTQYF
>NA|NA|TRBJ2-3|TRBV5-1
TGCGCCAGCAGCCCTACAGGGTGGAATACGCAGTATTTT
CASSPTGWNTQYF
>NA|NA|TRBJ1-5|TRBV12-5
TGTGCTAGTGGTTTGGTAGGAGGGCAGCCCCAGCATTTT
CASGLVGGQPQHF
>NA|NA|TRBJ1-2|TRBV29-1
TGCAGCGTTGACCGGACAGCAGGCTATGGCTACACCTTC
CSVDRTAGYGYTF
>NA|NA|TRBJ1-5|TRBV4-1
TGCGCCAGCAGCCAAACGGGTACAAGCAATCAGCCCCAGCATTTT
CASSQTGTSNQPQHF
>TRBD1|NA|TRBJ1-2|TRBV7-9
TGTGCCAGCAGCTTCGGACAGGGGAGCGATGGCTACACCTTC
CASSFGQGSDGYTF
>NA|NA|TRBJ2-7|TRBV7-2
TGTGCCAGCAGTCGATGGGGGGGGCCCCTCTCCTACGAGCAGTACTTC
CASSRWGGPLSYEQYF
>NA|NA|TRBJ1-5|TRBV21-1
TGTGCCAGCAGCAAAGTGGGCAGGGGGTACAATCAGCCCCAGCATTTT
CASSKVGRGYNQPQHF
>NA|NA|TRBJ2-3|TRBV10-3
TGTGCCATCAGTGAGTCAGTTTCAGGGGGCACAGATACGCAGTATTTT
CAISESVSGGTDTQYF